This T cell receptor (beta chain) was profiled in a study of neoadjuvant nivolumab and ipilimumab in lung cancer (dated by TCRdb to about 2020). Regarding the complete study: Nivolumab was given at 3 mg/kg intravenously on days 1, 15 and 29, and the combination arm added ipilimumab 1 mg/kg on day 1 only. The primary trial endpoint was the major pathologic response (MPR) rate in the intention-to-treat population in each study arm. The trial treated some 44 patients with operable NSCLC: around 23 were randomized to nivolumab monotherapy and 21 to nivolumab plus ipilimumab. TCR repertoires were compared between pretherapy (baseline) peripheral blood and tumors resected at surgery after neoadjuvant immune checkpoint blockade. Seven patients had matched pretherapy and resected tumor pairs analyzed, with four treated with nivolumab and three with nivolumab plus ipilimumab.

Turning to this clone: The clone's antigen remains unknown. It has no much larger one-base neighbor in the sample; base qualities were not kept.

The label giving this sample's time point can be read as: at surgical resection after neoadjuvant nivolumab +/- ipilimumab. The samples were taken from NEOSTAR, a phase 2 randomized trial in operable NSCLC that tested neoadjuvant nivolumab or nivolumab plus ipilimumab, followed by surgery. Study-level results and caveats: A positive correlation was observed between pretherapy blood TCR richness and richness in tumors resected after neoadjuvant therapy (Spearman R ≈ 0.8). Tumor T-cell richness and clonality rose from pretherapy to surgery in three of three dual-therapy tumors but in only two of four nivolumab-treated tumors. Compared with tumor-adjacent uninvolved lung, resected tumors had greater TCR richness and clonality, and increases showed up in more of the dual-therapy-treated tumors. TCR sequencing was performed in a small number of samples. No significant correlation was found between TCR clonality and pathologic tumor regression, and only one major-pathologic-response sample was available for the clonality analysis.

Libraries were made using the immunoSEQ multiplex PCR assay. Processing in the source paper ran as follows. Repertoires were summarized in terms of richness and clonality, and significantly expanded and contracted clones between pre- and post-therapy samples were identified. This immuneACCESS table, as held by TCRdb, lists in-frame sequences with V and J called but not all clones. Of the missing ones, under half trace to an unresolved V gene in checked studies; the others have no known cause. V and J calls and clone size are copied from that table; D and trimming were computed from the DNA. The sample includes over 10,000 clones, with more than 90% observed a single time. The ten largest clones capture 2.5% of the sample. This material consisted of peripheral blood, taken after neoadjuvant nivolumab, alone or with ipilimumab, at or shortly before surgery. This receptor was obtained from an adult with non-small cell lung cancer.

The CDR3 amino acid sequence is: CASGAELAGRGELFF. Here is the DNA: TGTGCCAGCGGAGCGGAGCTCGCCGGCCGCGGGGAGCTGTTTTTT. This receptor chain uses TRBV7-9 and TRBJ2-2; the D segment could be TRBD2, given 5 matching bases. Its CDR3 holds 15 amino acids, cysteine through phenylalanine. The read is trimmed to its CDR3 DNA, 45 bases read in frame from base 1. CDR1 and CDR2 are read off the germline V gene (reference sequence) as SEHNR and FQNEAQ. A distance of 20 bases separates the germline ends of V and J, which lose 8 bases and 7 bases respectively.